The 18 T cell receptor beta chains below all came from one sample that was sequenced in a study of CD8+CD57+ T cells in acquired aplastic anemia. TCR beta VDJ combinations and CDR3 sequences were profiled from genomic DNA. Each CDR3 protein gets one entry after TCRdb re-called the reads with MiXCR. The table shows some 160,000 distinct CDR3 sequences, with less than 60% occurring only once. Patients chosen for sequencing had CD8+CD57+ cells that had expanded, as shown by flow cytometry. Sequenced material: sorted CD4+, CD8+, or CD8+CD57+ T cells (not recorded which) from PBMCs. These TCRs come from a human donor with aplastic anemia.

This clonotype was recorded many times. This sequence joins TRBV9 and TRBJ1-1; no definite D call. This CDR3 region has 15 residues. The V gene's germline CDR1 is SGDLS and CDR2 YYNGEE. Trimming left V 4 bases short and J 2 bases short, with 15 bases between. The CDR3 sequence is CASSPRSEGNTEAFF. Here the CDR3 DNA reads TGTGCCAGCAGCCCCAGGAGCGAAGGCAACACTGAAGCTTTCTTT.

The table lists this clonotype with many counts. V and J are TRBV20-1 and TRBJ2-5; D may be TRBD1 (6 bases). The CDR3 sequence is 12 residues long. The V gene's germline CDR1 is DFQATT and CDR2 SNEGSKA (reference sequence). V lost 5 bases to trimming and J lost 3 bases, with 10 bases between them. CDR3 amino acids: CSAPTGKETQYF. CDR3 bases: TGCAGTGCTCCAACAGGGAAAGAGACCCAGTACTTC.

This chain connects TRBV29-1 to TRBJ1-5, with D maybe TRBD1 (5 bases). In germline, CDR1 is SQVTM, CDR2 ANQGSEA. The CDR3 is 13 amino acids. With 6 bases removed from V and 0 bases from J, the gap between germline ends came to 9 bases. Here the CDR3 DNA reads TGCAGCGTCGTACAGGATAGCAATCAGCCCCAGCATTTT. Its protein product is CSVVQDSNQPQHF.

The V call is TRBV29-1, the J call TRBJ2-7; D possibly matches TRBD1 or TRBD2 (5 bases each). Germline-derived CDR1 and CDR2 are SQVTM and ANQGSEA. Trimming left V 6 bases short and J 3 bases short, with 12 bases between. The CDR3 runs to 12 residues. The CDR3 nucleotides read TGCAGCGTCGCCGGGACGAACTACGAGCAGTACTTC. This gives the protein CSVAGTNYEQYF.

The V and J genes are TRBV19 and TRBJ1-2, with D unresolved. The germline V gene encodes CDR1 LNHDA and CDR2 SQIVND (reference sequence). V was cut by 4 bases and J by 0 bases, with 12 bases left in between. The CDR3 sequence is 15 residues long. The CDR3: CASSNLLCANYGYTF. CDR3 sequence (DNA): TGTGCCAGTAGTAACCTCTTATGTGCTAACTATGGCTACACCTTC.

Note on this clonotype: A much larger clone differs from this one at a single base, so this may be a read error. The final CDR3 position lacks the conserved phenylalanine or tryptophan, pointing to a likely read error. The chain carries TRBV4-2 and TRBJ1-1; 7 positions match TRBD1. Per the germline V gene, CDR1 is LGHNA and CDR2 is YNFKEQ. The CDR3 is made up of 18 amino acids. V shed 1 base, J shed 6 bases, and the junction held 17 bases outside the gene matches. The CDR3 DNA follows: TGTGCCAGCAGCCAAGCGCTCTCACCGACAGGGCGGGAAGCTGAAGCTTTCTCT. Its translation is CASSQALSPTGREAEAFS.

The chain has TRBV2 and TRBJ2-7; 10 bases align to TRBD1. Trimming took 6 bases from V and 9 from J; bases not matched to a gene: 5. Germline V CDR1 and CDR2: SNHLY, FYNNEI. CDR3 length: 12 residues. Here the CDR3 reads CASRGTGVVQYV. CDR3 sequence (DNA): TGTGCCAGCAGGGGGACAGGGGTTGTGCAGTACGTC.

The genes are TRBV10-2 and TRBJ2-1, with D unresolved. The ends were cut back, 7 bases at V and 3 bases at J, with 4 bases in the middle. CDR3 size: 11 residues. Germline CDR1 is WSHSY and CDR2 is SAAADI. CDR3 residues: CASKSYNEQFF. The CDR3 nucleotides are TGCGCCAGCAAGAGCTACAATGAGCAGTTCTTC.

In this sample, this clonotype turned up a few times. This chain uses TRBV6-1 with TRBJ2-1; TRBD2 matches at 7 bases. The germline gives CDR1 MNHNS, CDR2 SASEGT. The V segment lost 2 bases and the J segment 0 bases; nucleotides outside the gene matches: 10. The CDR3 spans 18 residues. CDR3 in amino acids: CASSERAPGGSSYNEQFF. The CDR3 DNA reads TGTGCCAGCAGTGAACGAGCTCCTGGCGGGAGCTCCTACAATGAGCAGTTCTTC.

In its sample, this clonotype was seen many times. V gene TRBV6-1 combines with J gene TRBJ2-3; 11 bases line up with TRBD2. Germline assignment: CDR1 MNHNS and CDR2 SASEGT. This CDR3 has 15 residues. The ends lost 6 bases at V and 2 bases at J; junction bases unmatched: 4. Written as DNA, the CDR3 is TGTGCCAGCAGCCTACTAGCGGGAGACACAGATACGCAGTATTTT. Translation gives CASSLLAGDTDTQYF.

This clonotype has a single count. This may stem from a read error, because a much larger clone lies one nucleotide away. The CDR3 region has the DNA TGTGCCAGCAGTTACTCGACGGGGGCAAATACGCAGTATTTT. It specifies CASSYSTGANTQYF. The rearrangement joins TRBV6-5 to TRBJ2-3, with D perhaps matching TRBD1 or TRBD2 (6 bases each). Trimming pared 0 bases from V and 7 bases from J, leaving 11 bases between. The length of the CDR3 is 14 residues. CDR1 MNHEY and CDR2 SVGAGI come from the germline V gene.

In its sample, this clonotype was seen once. This rearrangement joins TRBV11-2 to TRBJ1-5; 10 nucleotides align to TRBD1. V trimming: 5 bases; J trimming: 6 bases; junction bases outside the gene matches: 10. This CDR3 region has 16 residues. Germline assignment: CDR1 SGHAT and CDR2 FQNNGV. The CDR3 here is CASSRGQGVIGQPQHF. The CDR3, as DNA: TGTGCCAGCAGCCGAGGACAGGGGGTTATCGGTCAGCCCCAGCATTTT.

This clonotype appeared many times. The J gene is TRBJ2-1, the V gene TRBV29-1; 15 nucleotides line up with TRBD2. The V segment lost 7 bases and the J segment 7 bases; nucleotides outside the gene matches: 2. The CDR3 is 13 residues long. CDR1 is SQVTM, CDR2 ANQGSEA, per germline. The CDR3 loop reads CSGGLAGGNEQFF. The CDR3 DNA reads TGCAGCGGGGGACTAGCGGGAGGAAATGAGCAGTTCTTC.

The chain is built from TRBV29-1 and TRBJ2-7, with 11 bases matching TRBD2. Germline CDR1 and CDR2: SQVTM and ANQGSEA. Trimming took 5 bases from V and 7 from J; bases not matched to a gene: 10. This CDR3 comprises 14 residues. The CDR3: CSVRLLAGAGEQYF. The CDR3 DNA follows: TGCAGCGTTAGGTTACTAGCGGGAGCAGGGGAGCAGTACTTC.

J is TRBJ1-2 and V is TRBV7-2; 7 positions agree with TRBD1. Germline values: CDR1 SGHTA, CDR2 FQGNSA. V lost 1 base, J lost 8 bases, and 4 bases stayed unmatched. The CDR3 sequence is 13 residues long. The CDR3 DNA sequence: TGTGCCAGCAGCTTAGGACAGGGTTCCGGCTACACCTTC. The encoded protein is CASSLGQGSGYTF.

This clonotype was detected ten times or more. The chain recombines TRBV12-3 or TRBV12-4 with TRBJ1-5, with D hard to call. This CDR3 is 13 amino acids long. The V end was cut by 0 bases, the J end by 7 bases, with 7 bases between. The CDR3 is CASSLALRQPQHF. The CDR3 DNA sequence: TGTGCCAGCAGTTTAGCGCTAAGGCAGCCCCAGCATTTT.

The sample holds many counts of this clonotype. The genes are TRBV20-1 and TRBJ1-5; the match to TRBD1 covers 7 bases. Germline CDR1 and CDR2: DFQATT and SNEGSKA (reference sequence). Trimming at V came to 3 bases and at J to 3 bases, leaving 2 bases not matched to a gene. The CDR3 runs 13 residues. CDR3 sequence (DNA): TGCAGTGCTAGGACAGGGTTCAATCAGCCCCAGCATTTT. Amino acid sequence: CSARTGFNQPQHF.

This clonotype was observed at least ten times. Germline is not matched at one junction end, which may reflect a read error. The V and J genes are TRBV7-7 and TRBJ2-5, with D perhaps matching TRBD1 (6 bases). This CDR3 region has 13 residues. The germline V gene encodes CDR1 SSHAT and CDR2 FNYEAQ (reference sequence). CDR3 amino acids: CASSPSGAETQYF. The DNA of the CDR3 is TGTGCTAGCAGCCCATCAGGGGCAGAGACCCAGTACTTC.